A single sample gave rise to the 24 T cell receptor beta chains below, sequenced in a study of blood T cell repertoires in COVID-19. This table comes from immunoSEQ multiplex PCR, and its TCRdb copy is limited to in-frame clones, with some not included. The table has around 170,000 clones, 87% seen once. The sequencing input was PBMCs or T cells enriched from blood (not recorded which). Receptors were obtained from a woman aged 45 to 65 who had recovered from COVID-19.

The chain links TRBV7-2 to TRBJ2-4; a weak D match, TRBD1 (5 bases). The V end was cut by 0 bases, the J end by 0 bases, with 15 bases between. CDR1 SGHTA and CDR2 FQGNSA come from the germline V gene. This CDR3 is 18 amino acids long. CDR3 nucleotides: TGTGCCAGCAGCTTAGCCTGGGGCCAGGGCCTAGCCAAAAACATTCAGTACTTC. Translating gives CASSLAWGQGLAKNIQYF.

The CDR3 here is CASIPSGSSLWANEQFF. CDR3 nucleotide sequence: TGTGCCAGCATCCCTAGCGGGAGTAGTCTTTGGGCCAATGAGCAGTTCTTC. V is TRBV7-9 and J is TRBJ2-1, with 10 bases that match TRBD2. Germline V gene lookup returns CDR1 SEHNR and CDR2 FQNEAQ (reference sequence). There are 17 residues in the CDR3. The J segment lost 6 bases and the V segment lost 7 bases, leaving 15 bases of the junction unmatched. Full variable domain (missing parts from reference TRBV7-9 and TRBJ2-1): DTGVSQNPRHKITKRGQNVTFRCDPISEHNRLYWYRQTLGQGPEFLTYFQNEAQLEKSRLLSDRFSAERPKGSFSTLEIQRTEQGDSAMYLCASIPSGSSLWANEQFFGPGTRLTVL.

This clone appeared a single time. The chain joins TRBV7-6 to TRBJ2-2; TRBD2 is a possible D gene (6 bases). CDR3 size: 13 residues. Trimming left V 5 bases short and J 7 bases short, with 11 bases between. The germline V gene has CDR1 SGHVS and CDR2 FNYEAQ. The DNA for the CDR3 is TGTGCCAGCAGCCGCGGGATGGGCGGGGAGCTGTTTTTT. Translating it yields CASSRGMGGELFF.

The chain uses TRBV5-1 and TRBJ1-1; 9 bases align to TRBD1. This CDR3 region has 16 residues. The J segment lost 4 bases and the V segment lost 0 bases, leaving 7 bases of the junction unmatched. Germline V lookup: CDR1 SGHRS, CDR2 YFSETQ. CDR3: CASSLVTGGASTEAFF. The CDR3 region has the DNA TGCGCCAGCAGCTTGGTTACAGGGGGCGCGAGCACTGAAGCTTTCTTT.

This chain links TRBV13 with TRBJ2-7, with 8 positions matching TRBD1. Germline CDR1 and CDR2: PRHDT and FYEKMQ (reference sequence). Trimming cost V 5 bases and J 3 bases; bases outside gene matches: 6. This CDR3 region has 14 residues. As DNA, the CDR3 is TGTGCCAGCAGCCTACAGGGGGGAGGCTACGAGCAGTACTTC. This gives the protein CASSLQGGGYEQYF.

The chain links TRBV5-6 to TRBJ2-1; a weak D match, TRBD1 (5 bases). Trimming stripped 5 bases from V and 8 bases from J, with 14 bases between. Germline values: CDR1 SGHDT, CDR2 YYEEEE. The length of the CDR3 is 13 residues. The CDR3: CASSRGPRDEQFF. The CDR3 nucleotides read TGTGCCAGCAGTAGGGGCCCTCGGGATGAGCAGTTCTTC.

This rearrangement joins TRBV19 to TRBJ1-2, with a possible D match to TRBD1 (5 bases). The CDR3 is 13 residues long. The germline gives CDR1 LNHDA, CDR2 SQIVND (reference sequence). V dropped 4 bases and J dropped 1 base, with 7 bases sitting between them. CDR3 loop: CASSTQGNYGYTF. The CDR3 DNA reads TGTGCCAGTAGTACTCAGGGTAACTATGGCTACACCTTC.

The chain combines TRBV5-4 with TRBJ2-2, with no clear D. Germline V CDR1 and CDR2: SGHNT, YYREEE (reference sequence). V was clipped by 3 bases and J by 3 bases, with 3 bases between them. The CDR3 is 12 residues long. In DNA, the CDR3 is TGTGCCAGCAGCTCTTACACCGGGGAGCTGTTTTTT. It is translated as CASSSYTGELFF.

The V and J genes are TRBV28 and TRBJ1-3, with TRBD1 matching over 7 bases. V shed 4 bases and J 2 bases; nucleotides not matched to a gene: 11. Germline values: CDR1 MDHEN, CDR2 SYDVKM. There are 17 residues in the CDR3. CDR3 in DNA: TGTGCCAGCAGTTCCCCCAGCGAGACAGGGACTGGAAACACCATATATTTT. Protein: CASSSPSETGTGNTIYF. The variable domain in full, with the rest retrieved from reference TRBV28 and TRBJ1-3, is DVKVTQSSRYLVKRTGEKVFLECVQDMDHENMFWYRQDPGLGLRLIYFSYDVKMKEKGDIPEGYSVSREKKERFSLILESASTNQTSMYLCASSSPSETGTGNTIYFGEGSWLTVV.

This rearrangement joins TRBV7-2 to TRBJ2-6, with D unclear. Trimming stripped 3 bases from V and 2 bases from J, with 5 bases between. The CDR3 totals 14 residues. The germline V gene has CDR1 SGHTA and CDR2 FQGNSA. CDR3 nucleotides: TGTGCCAGCAGCTTCACAGCTGGGGCCAACGTCCTGACTTTC. The encoded protein is CASSFTAGANVLTF.

V gene TRBV5-4 combines with J gene TRBJ1-5, with a possible D match to TRBD1 (5 bases). Trimming shortened V by 3 bases and J by 0 bases, and 16 bases separated the two germline ends. The CDR3 covers 17 residues. Germline assignment: CDR1 SGHNT and CDR2 YYREEE (reference sequence). DNA of the CDR3: TGTGCCAGCAGCTATTGGGGGGGTTCCGATAGCAATCAGCCCCAGCATTTT. Protein sequence: CASSYWGGSDSNQPQHF.

The V call is TRBV6-1, the J call TRBJ1-6, with no clear D. Germline CDR1 is MNHNS and CDR2 is SASEGT. The CDR3 spans 19 residues. V lost 2 bases and J lost 0, with 17 bases in between. The CDR3 sequence: CASSEPSGGLSSYNSPLHF. The CDR3 coding sequence is TGTGCCAGCAGTGAACCAAGTGGCGGACTGAGCTCCTATAATTCACCCCTCCACTTT.

The V gene is TRBV6-4, the J gene TRBJ2-3, with D possibly matching TRBD2 (5 bases). Trimming stripped 5 bases from V and 2 bases from J, with 11 bases between. CDR1 and CDR2 from the germline V gene are MRHNA and SNTAGT. This CDR3 region has 14 residues. The CDR3 bases are TGTGCCAGCAGTATAGCGCCAGACACAGATACGCAGTATTTT. Translation: CASSIAPDTDTQYF.

The chain combines TRBV2 with TRBJ1-1; TRBD1 might be the D (5 bases). V was clipped by 7 bases and J by 1 base, with 16 bases between them. The CDR3 is 15 residues long. Germline CDR1 is SNHLY and CDR2 is FYNNEI. Written as DNA, the CDR3 is TGTGCCAGCACCCTGGAAGGGGCCAAGAACACTGAAGCTTTCTTT. It is translated as CASTLEGAKNTEAFF.

The gene calls are TRBV5-6 and TRBJ1-2; D gene ambiguous. Trimming took 0 bases from V and 3 from J, leaving 9 bases between them. Looked up from germline, CDR1 is SGHDT and CDR2 is YYEEEE. The CDR3 covers 14 residues. CDR3 DNA: TGTGCCAGCAGCTTGGTGGAGGGAGACTATGGCTACACCTTC. Its translation: CASSLVEGDYGYTF.

The chain combines TRBV30 with TRBJ2-1; D is perhaps TRBD2 (5 bases). The V end was cut by 4 bases, the J end by 2 bases, with 15 bases between. Germline-derived CDR1 and CDR2 are GTSNPN and SVGIG (reference sequence). The CDR3 is 15 amino acids. The CDR3 is CAWMRAHTAYNEQFF. The CDR3 bases are TGTGCCTGGATGAGGGCCCACACCGCCTACAATGAGCAGTTCTTC. Full variable domain (missing parts from reference TRBV30 and TRBJ2-1): SQTIHQWPATLVQPVGSPLSLECTVEGTSNPNLYWYRQAAGRGLQLLFYSVGIGQISSEVPQNLSASRPQDRQFILSSKKLLLSDSGFYLCAWMRAHTAYNEQFFGPGTRLTVL.

The chain links TRBV25-1 to TRBJ1-1; D ambiguous. Germline CDR1 and CDR2: MGHDK and SYGVNS. This CDR3 region has 13 residues. Trimming took 4 bases from V and 0 from J, leaving 6 bases between them. The CDR3 loop reads CASSVLLNTEAFF. DNA for the CDR3: TGTGCCAGCAGTGTGCTATTGAACACTGAAGCTTTCTTT.

CDR3: CASSQDRRRGTQMYEQYF. The DNA of the CDR3 is TGCGCCAGCAGCCAAGACCGGCGTCGGGGGACTCAGATGTACGAGCAGTACTTC. The gene calls are TRBV4-3 and TRBJ2-7, with D perhaps TRBD2 (6 bases). Per the germline V gene, CDR1 is LGHNA and CDR2 is YSLEER. V was trimmed by 0 bases and J by 4 bases, leaving 22 bases between them. The CDR3 extends over 18 amino acids.

This clone was counted between two and nine times. The chain uses TRBV9 and TRBJ1-1; no clear D. Trimming left V 7 bases short and J 7 bases short, with 8 bases between. CDR3 size: 10 residues. The V gene's germline CDR1 is SGDLS and CDR2 YYNGEE. The CDR3 DNA follows: TGTGCCAGCGAGGGAGGTGAAGCTTTCTTT. Its translation is CASEGGEAFF.

The chain couples TRBV5-1 to TRBJ2-2; 16 nucleotides agree with TRBD2. Looked up from germline, CDR1 is SGHRS and CDR2 is YFSETQ. The CDR3 covers 18 residues. J was trimmed by 7 bases and V by 3 bases; bases with no gene match: 9. The CDR3 protein is CASSSPAGTSGRGGELFF. CDR3 bases: TGCGCCAGCAGCTCCCCCGCCGGGACTAGCGGGAGGGGCGGGGAGCTGTTTTTT.

The chain couples TRBV12-2 to TRBJ1-1; the table's D call, TRBD1, was not checked against the DNA. TRBV12-2 is annotated as a pseudogene. The CDR3 is made up of 13 amino acids. The CDR3 is CASRCRGNTEAFF. CDR3 DNA sequence: TGTGCAAGTCGCTGCAGGGGGAACACTGAAGCTTTCTTT.

This chain uses TRBV9 with TRBJ2-1; the D gene is possibly TRBD1 (6 bases). The CDR3 extends over 14 amino acids. The germline CDR1 and CDR2 sequences are SGDLS and YYNGEE. The germline V and J ends were trimmed by 0 bases and 9 bases, with 13 bases remaining between them. CDR3 sequence: CASSVGQGLSEQFF. CDR3 DNA: TGTGCCAGCAGCGTAGGCCAGGGGCTTAGTGAGCAGTTCTTC.

V usage is TRBV20-1 and J usage is TRBJ1-2, with 8 bases that match TRBD1. Losses at the gene ends were 3 bases for V and 0 bases for J; bases not matched to a gene: 12. This CDR3 is built from 17 residues. Germline V gene sequence: CDR1 DFQATT, CDR2 SNEGSKA (reference sequence). CDR3 nucleotides: TGCAGTGCTAGTGCAGGGGGCGCGACTCTAGCTAACTATGGCTACACCTTC. This translates into CSASAGGATLANYGYTF.

This rearrangement joins TRBV11-3 to TRBJ2-7, with 7 bases that match TRBD1. From germline, CDR1 is SGHNT and CDR2 YENEEA. CDR3 length: 13 residues. J gave up 3 bases and V 5 bases, and 4 bases lay outside the gene matches. DNA of the CDR3: TGTGCCAGCAGCGAAGACAGGGTCTACGAGCAGTACTTC. Translated, it gives CASSEDRVYEQYF.